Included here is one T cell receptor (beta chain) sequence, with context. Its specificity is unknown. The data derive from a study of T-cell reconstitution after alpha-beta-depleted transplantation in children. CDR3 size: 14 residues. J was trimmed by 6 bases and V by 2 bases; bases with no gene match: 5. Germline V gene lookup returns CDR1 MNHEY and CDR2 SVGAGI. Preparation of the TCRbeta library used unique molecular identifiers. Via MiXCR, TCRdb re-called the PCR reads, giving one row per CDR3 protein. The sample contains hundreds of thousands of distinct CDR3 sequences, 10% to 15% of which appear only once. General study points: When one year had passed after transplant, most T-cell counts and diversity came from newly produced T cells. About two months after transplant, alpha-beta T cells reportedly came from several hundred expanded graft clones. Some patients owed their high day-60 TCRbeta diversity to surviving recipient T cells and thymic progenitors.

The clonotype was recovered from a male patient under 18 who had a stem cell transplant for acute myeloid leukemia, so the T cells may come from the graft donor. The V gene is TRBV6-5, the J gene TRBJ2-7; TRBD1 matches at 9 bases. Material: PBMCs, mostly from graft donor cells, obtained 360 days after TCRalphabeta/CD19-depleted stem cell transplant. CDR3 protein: CASSYGTGLLEQYF. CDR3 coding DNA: TGTGCCAGCAGTTACGGGACAGGGCTTCTCGAGCAGTACTTC.